This T cell receptor beta chain came from a study of blood T cell repertoires in COVID-19. Study background: Collection of acute and convalescent COVID-19 samples took place in the United States, Italy and Spain.

Methods used by the authors: Scientists estimated how many nucleated cells there were by amplifying reference gene primers. Profiled with immunoSEQ multiplex PCR; TCRdb holds only in-frame clones, not every one. The V and J calls and the clone size are those of that table, but D and trimming were determined from the DNA. The data show some 130,000 clones, approximately 88% seen once. This CDR3 is 14 amino acids long. Germline loops: CDR1 LGHNT, CDR2 FRNRAP. Trimming took 5 bases from V and 7 from J; bases not matched to a gene: 8. The participants were between roughly 18 and 89 years old and came from some 23 US areas. The study assigned cohorts using participant-reported clinical history.

This clonotype originated in a man aged 35-49 years with acute COVID-19. This sequence joins TRBV12-5 and TRBJ2-1, with 7 bases lining up with TRBD2. Sequencing used PBMCs or T cells enriched from blood (not recorded which). The CDR3 region is CASGQSGGSNEQFF. The CDR3 nucleotides are TGTGCTAGTGGTCAGTCGGGAGGATCGAATGAGCAGTTCTTC.